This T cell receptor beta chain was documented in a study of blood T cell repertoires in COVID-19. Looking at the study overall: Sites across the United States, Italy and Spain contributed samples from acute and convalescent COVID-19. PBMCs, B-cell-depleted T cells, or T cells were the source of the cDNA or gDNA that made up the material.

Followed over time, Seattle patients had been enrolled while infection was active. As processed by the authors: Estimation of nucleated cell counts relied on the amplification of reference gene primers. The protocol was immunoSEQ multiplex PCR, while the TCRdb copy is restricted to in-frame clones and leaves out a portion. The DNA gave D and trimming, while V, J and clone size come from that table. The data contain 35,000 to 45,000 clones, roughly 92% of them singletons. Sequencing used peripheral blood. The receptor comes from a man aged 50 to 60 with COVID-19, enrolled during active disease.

DNA for the CDR3: TGTGCCAGCAGTCACCCGGGACAGATGAATGAGCAGTTCTTC. It specifies CASSHPGQMNEQFF. The gene calls are TRBV25-1 and TRBJ2-1, with 7 nucleotides matching TRBD1. Germline values: CDR1 MGHDK, CDR2 SYGVNS. This CDR3 contains 14 residues. Trimming removed 5 bases from V and 7 bases from J; junction bases left unmatched: 8. The full variable domain, its missing parts supplied by reference TRBV25-1 and TRBJ2-1, is EADIYQTPRYLVIGTGKKITLECSQTMGHDKMYWYQQDPGMELHLIHYSYGVNSTEKGDLSSESTVSRIRTEHFPLTLESARPSHTSQYLCASSHPGQMNEQFFGPGTRLTVL.